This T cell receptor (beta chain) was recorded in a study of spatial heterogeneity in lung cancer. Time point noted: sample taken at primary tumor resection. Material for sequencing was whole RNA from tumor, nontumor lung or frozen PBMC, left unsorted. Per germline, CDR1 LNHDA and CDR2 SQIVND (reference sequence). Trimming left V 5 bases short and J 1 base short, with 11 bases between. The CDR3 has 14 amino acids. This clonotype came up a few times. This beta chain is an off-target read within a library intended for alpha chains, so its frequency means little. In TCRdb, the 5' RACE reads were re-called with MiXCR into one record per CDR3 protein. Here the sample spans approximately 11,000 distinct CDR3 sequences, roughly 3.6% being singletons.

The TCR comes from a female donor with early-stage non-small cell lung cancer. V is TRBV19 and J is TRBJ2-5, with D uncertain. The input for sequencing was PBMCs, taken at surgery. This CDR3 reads CASSHRTLQETQYF. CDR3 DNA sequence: TGTGCCAGTAGTCATAGGACCCTCCAAGAGACCCAGTACTTC.